The next 23 T cell receptor beta chains were all read from a single sample in a study of T cell responses to AZD1222 COVID-19 vaccine. Assay: immunoSEQ multiplex PCR; the TCRdb copy retains only in-frame clones and omits some. The sample contains about 86,000 clones, approximately 90% of which appear only once. The material was peripheral blood, obtained 28 days after the second AZD1222 dose. These receptors were taken from an adult who received the AZD1222 COVID-19 vaccine.

In nucleotides, the CDR3 is TGTGCCTGGAGTGGAATAGGTCCCCTCCACTTT. Translating gives CAWSGIGPLHF. The chain joins TRBV30 to TRBJ1-6, with D uncertain. The CDR3 extends over 11 amino acids. Trimming stripped 1 base from V and 13 bases from J, with 8 bases between. Germline CDR1 reads GTSNPN; CDR2 reads SVGIG (reference sequence).

The V and J genes are TRBV30 and TRBJ1-6; D not resolved. CDR1 GTSNPN and CDR2 SVGIG come from the germline V gene (reference sequence). V lost 0 bases and J 7 bases, leaving 4 bases between the germline ends. The length of the CDR3 is 12 residues. The CDR3 DNA is TGTGCCTGGAGTGTTTTGAATTCACCCCTCCACTTT. It encodes CAWSVLNSPLHF.

The chain joins TRBV9 to TRBJ1-2; 8 nucleotides line up with TRBD1. This CDR3 is 15 amino acids long. With 1 base clipped from V and 3 bases from J, the junction kept 5 bases outside the gene matches. The germline gives CDR1 SGDLS, CDR2 YYNGEE. The CDR3 is CASSVSPGGYYGYTF. In DNA form, the CDR3 reads TGTGCCAGCAGCGTATCCCCAGGGGGCTACTATGGCTACACCTTC.

This sequence joins TRBV27 and TRBJ1-4; possible D gene TRBD1, 5 bases. Germline CDR1 is MNHEY and CDR2 is SMNVEV (reference sequence). Deletions cut 2 bases from V and 8 bases from J, with 18 bases between. This CDR3 comprises 16 residues. The CDR3 loop is CASSLVVPGRWEKLFF. The CDR3 region has the DNA TGTGCCAGCAGTTTAGTGGTCCCAGGGCGGTGGGAAAAACTGTTTTTT.

This chain joins TRBV19 and TRBJ2-5, with 7 bases lining up with TRBD1. The CDR3 is made up of 14 amino acids. Germline V gives CDR1 LNHDA, CDR2 SQIVND (reference sequence). With 4 bases clipped from V and 2 bases from J, the junction kept 4 bases outside the gene matches. Here the CDR3 DNA reads TGTGCCAGTAGTAATCCGGGACAGCAAGAGACCCAGTACTTC. This sequence encodes CASSNPGQQETQYF.

This clone was counted only a few times. The chain recombines TRBV7-3 with TRBJ2-7; 10 nucleotides match TRBD1. Germline V lookup: CDR1 SGHTA, CDR2 FQGTGA. V dropped 0 bases and J dropped 3; count of bases not matched to a gene: 5. The CDR3 runs 16 residues. This chain's CDR3 is CASSLTRDRGIYEQYF. CDR3 bases: TGTGCCAGCAGCTTAACCCGGGACAGGGGCATCTACGAGCAGTACTTC.

V is TRBV19 and J is TRBJ1-5; D gene ambiguous. The germline V gene has CDR1 LNHDA and CDR2 SQIVND (reference sequence). The V and J ends lost 8 bases and 11 bases respectively, with 28 bases between them. This CDR3 comprises 16 residues. The CDR3 loop reads CASGMRGRSRNSTQHF. The DNA of the CDR3 is TGTGCCAGTGGGATGAGAGGACGGTCTCGGAACTCGACCCAGCATTTT.

The J gene is TRBJ2-7, the V gene TRBV4-1; 12 bases fit TRBD2. J gave up 0 bases and V 2 bases, and 2 bases lay outside the gene matches. The germline CDR1 and CDR2 sequences are MGHRA and YSYEKL. This CDR3 region has 16 residues. Here the CDR3 reads CASSQPGLAGSYEQYF. CDR3 bases: TGCGCCAGCAGCCAACCGGGACTAGCGGGCTCCTACGAGCAGTACTTC.

This chain joins TRBV7-3 and TRBJ2-2; D uncertain. Germline loops: CDR1 SGHTA, CDR2 FQGTGA. There are 14 residues in the CDR3. V gave up 0 bases and J gave up 4 bases, with 6 bases separating them. This CDR3 reads CASSLTLSTGELFF. CDR3 bases: TGTGCCAGCAGCTTAACGTTGAGCACCGGGGAGCTGTTTTTT.

V is TRBV27 and J is TRBJ1-4, with TRBD1 as a possible D gene (5 bases). Germline V gene sequence: CDR1 MNHEY, CDR2 SMNVEV (reference sequence). Trimming removed 8 bases at V and 3 bases at J, with 19 bases between. The CDR3 contains 16 residues. CDR3 sequence: CASSLLGRISNEKLFF. CDR3 nucleotide sequence: TGTGCCAGCTCCCTTTTGGGGCGGATATCTAATGAAAAACTGTTTTTT.

V is TRBV7-2 and J is TRBJ1-6, with TRBD1 as a possible D gene (6 bases). Per germline, CDR1 SGHTA and CDR2 FQGNSA. The V end lost 8 bases, the J end lost 3 bases, and 11 bases lay between the germline ends. The CDR3 has 14 amino acids. CDR3 in amino acids: CASAMDSYNSPLHF. In DNA form, the CDR3 reads TGTGCCAGCGCCATGGACAGCTATAATTCACCCCTCCACTTT. Using reference TRBV7-2 and TRBJ1-6 for the parts outside the CDR3, the full variable domain is GAGVSQSPSNKVTEKGKDVELRCDPISGHTALYWYRQSLGQGLEFLIYFQGNSAPDKSGLPSDRFSAERTGGSVSTLTIQRTQQEDSAVYLCASAMDSYNSPLHFGNGTRLTVT.

The rearrangement uses TRBV11-3 and TRBJ2-3; 7 positions match TRBD1. With 3 bases clipped from V and 0 bases from J, the junction kept 0 bases outside the gene matches. Per the germline V gene, CDR1 is SGHNT and CDR2 is YENEEA. The CDR3 runs to 14 residues. CDR3 region: CASSLDRSTDTQYF. CDR3 nucleotides: TGTGCCAGCAGCTTGGACAGGAGCACAGATACGCAGTATTTT.

The rearrangement links TRBV7-3 to TRBJ1-6; a weak D match, TRBD1 (5 bases). There are 15 residues in the CDR3. V was trimmed by 5 bases and J by 6 bases, leaving 14 bases between them. From germline, CDR1 is SGHTA and CDR2 FQGTGA. This chain's CDR3 is CASSTSGLSNSPLHF. The CDR3 region has the DNA TGTGCCAGCAGCACCTCGGGACTCAGTAATTCACCCCTCCACTTT.

The chain is built from TRBV7-2 and TRBJ2-5; 7 nucleotides agree with TRBD1. This CDR3 spans 14 amino acids. The V gene's germline CDR1 is SGHTA and CDR2 FQGNSA. V lost 5 bases to trimming and J lost 4 bases; unmatched junction nucleotides: 7. The CDR3 region has the DNA TGTGCCAGCAGCGCAGGACAGGTACGAGAGACCCAGTACTTC. This gives the protein CASSAGQVRETQYF. Using reference TRBV7-2 and TRBJ2-5 for the parts outside the CDR3, the full variable domain is GAGVSQSPSNKVTEKGKDVELRCDPISGHTALYWYRQSLGQGLEFLIYFQGNSAPDKSGLPSDRFSAERTGGSVSTLTIQRTQQEDSAVYLCASSAGQVRETQYFGPGTRLLVL.

The chain couples TRBV19 to TRBJ1-2, with D hard to call. V was pared by 3 bases and J by 3 bases, with 11 bases between. The CDR3 spans 14 residues. Germline V gene data show CDR1 as LNHDA and CDR2 as SQIVND (reference sequence). The CDR3 reads CASSIGTEHYGYTF. The CDR3 DNA follows: TGTGCCAGTAGTATCGGCACAGAACACTATGGCTACACCTTC.

The V gene is TRBV7-9, the J gene TRBJ2-7; perhaps TRBD2 as D (7 bases). CDR1 and CDR2 (germline): SEHNR, FQNEAQ (reference sequence). Trimming stripped 0 bases from V and 1 base from J, with 10 bases between. This CDR3 region has 15 residues. CDR3 loop: CASSLAGGPSYEQYV. Here the CDR3 DNA reads TGTGCCAGCAGCTTAGCGGGGGGGCCGTCCTACGAGCAGTACGTC.

The V and J genes are TRBV30 and TRBJ2-3, with D maybe TRBD2 (6 bases). Germline values: CDR1 GTSNPN, CDR2 SVGIG (reference sequence). V dropped 4 bases and J dropped 4 bases, with 12 bases sitting between them. This CDR3 is built from 13 residues. CDR3 DNA: TGTGCCTGGAAAGTGGGGGGAGCAGATACGCAGTATTTT. Translation: CAWKVGGADTQYF.

The rearrangement joins TRBV6-5 to TRBJ2-3, with D tentatively TRBD1 (6 bases). Trimming cost V 0 bases and J 4 bases, with 14 bases left between them. Germline V gives CDR1 MNHEY, CDR2 SVGAGI. This CDR3 region has 16 residues. The CDR3: CASSYSGQGQADTQYF. The CDR3 bases are TGTGCCAGCAGTTACTCGGGGCAGGGGCAGGCAGATACGCAGTATTTT.

The V gene is TRBV9, the J gene TRBJ1-4, with D possibly TRBD1 on 6 matching bases. The V end was cut by 5 bases, the J end by 11 bases, with 16 bases between. The germline gives CDR1 SGDLS, CDR2 YYNGEE. This CDR3 spans 13 amino acids. The CDR3 sequence is CASSDRSARKLFF. The CDR3 nucleotides are TGTGCCAGCAGTGACAGGTCCGCGCGGAAACTGTTTTTT.

V usage is TRBV10-1 and J usage is TRBJ1-1, with no clear D. The CDR3 extends over 14 amino acids. V dropped 3 bases and J dropped 0 bases, with 8 bases sitting between them. The V gene's germline CDR1 is WNHNN and CDR2 SYGVQD (reference sequence). The CDR3 DNA is TGCGCCAGCAGTGACGGGCCTATGAACACTGAAGCTTTCTTT. Amino acids: CASSDGPMNTEAFF.

This sequence joins TRBV6-2 or TRBV6-3 and TRBJ2-7; no reliable D call. This CDR3 has 12 amino acids. Germline V gene lookup returns CDR1 MNHEY and CDR2 SVGEGT. V lost 3 bases, J lost 4 bases, and 7 bases lay in between. For the CDR3, the DNA is TGTGCCAGCAGTTATACCGGATACGAGCAGTACTTC. Its translation is CASSYTGYEQYF.

V and J are TRBV9 and TRBJ2-7, with 9 nucleotides matching TRBD2. Germline V gives CDR1 SGDLS, CDR2 YYNGEE. The V and J ends lost 4 bases and 3 bases, in that order; junction bases with no gene match: 8. The CDR3 contains 15 residues. The CDR3 region is CASSPSGTSFYEQYF. The CDR3 DNA reads TGTGCCAGCAGCCCATCCGGGACTAGCTTCTACGAGCAGTACTTC.

V usage is TRBV28 and J usage is TRBJ1-1; TRBD1 matches at 7 bases. The CDR3 has 14 residues. With 2 bases clipped from V and 4 bases from J, the junction kept 4 bases outside the gene matches. Germline CDR1 reads MDHEN; CDR2 reads SYDVKM. The CDR3 spells CASSLGRGFTEAFF. CDR3 coding DNA: TGTGCCAGCAGTTTAGGCAGGGGGTTCACTGAAGCTTTCTTT. Full variable domain (rest looked up from reference TRBV28 and TRBJ1-1): DVKVTQSSRYLVKRTGEKVFLECVQDMDHENMFWYRQDPGLGLRLIYFSYDVKMKEKGDIPEGYSVSREKKERFSLILESASTNQTSMYLCASSLGRGFTEAFFGQGTRLTVV.